The 11 T cell receptor beta chains in this list originate from one sample, sequenced in a study of cytomegalovirus exposure and HLA in healthy donors. Use of 60 Vbeta and 13 Jbeta primers characterized the PCR. Method: immunoSEQ multiplex PCR; TCRdb's copy keeps in-frame clones and lacks some. The data hold around 200,000 clones, with about two thirds observed a single time. The sequencing sample was made of PBMCs. The receptors originated from a man aged 35 to 55 in good health and CMV-seropositive.

V usage is TRBV12-5 and J usage is TRBJ2-1, with D possibly being TRBD2 (6 bases). The V gene lost 7 bases and the J gene lost 8 bases, with 21 bases spanning the gap. CDR3 size: 15 residues. CDR1 and CDR2 from the germline V gene are LGHNT and FRNRAP. The DNA for the CDR3 is TGTGCTAGTGCCCCACTAGGGACTCCTACCCATGAGCAGTTCTTC. Protein sequence: CASAPLGTPTHEQFF. Filled out from reference TRBV12-5 and TRBJ2-1, the complete variable domain reads DARVTQTPRHKVTEMGQEVTMRCQPILGHNTVFWYRQTMMQGLELLAYFRNRAPLDDSGMPKDRFSAEMPDATLATLKIQPSEPRDSAVYFCASAPLGTPTHEQFFGPGTRLTVL.

The chain carries TRBV10-1 and TRBJ1-1; 7 nucleotides agree with TRBD1. Germline V gene data show CDR1 as WNHNN and CDR2 as SYGVQD (reference sequence). Unmatched junction bases numbered 5, after V lost 3 bases and J lost 1 base. CDR3 size: 15 residues. CDR3 in amino acids: CASSEATGRNTEAFF. CDR3 bases: TGCGCCAGCAGTGAAGCGACAGGGCGGAACACTGAAGCTTTCTTT.

This clone was counted at least ten times. V gene TRBV5-5 combines with J gene TRBJ2-5; D ambiguous. The CDR3 extends over 14 amino acids. Germline values: CDR1 SGHKS, CDR2 YYEKEE (reference sequence). V was pared by 3 bases and J by 0 bases, with 9 bases between. Written as DNA, the CDR3 is TGTGCCAGCAGCTGGGTGGAGTACCAAGAGACCCAGTACTTC. Protein sequence: CASSWVEYQETQYF.

CDR3 bases: TGCAGCGTTGAAGCTTTCGGGTCGGGGACTGAAGCTTTCTTT. Translating gives CSVEAFGSGTEAFF. J is TRBJ1-1 and V is TRBV29-1; no clear D gene. Deletions cut 1 base from V and 5 bases from J, with 14 bases between. CDR3 length equals 14 residues. Germline loops: CDR1 SQVTM, CDR2 ANQGSEA.

Worth noting for this clone: The sample carries other DNA sequences with the same CDR3. This chain's CDR3 is CASSLLAGGTDTQYF. The CDR3 region has the DNA TGTGCCAGCAGTCTCTTAGCGGGGGGCACAGATACGCAGTATTTT. The chain links TRBV2 to TRBJ2-3; TRBD2 matches at 9 bases. V trimming: 5 bases; J trimming: 1 base; junction bases outside the gene matches: 4. The CDR3 totals 15 residues. The germline V gene encodes CDR1 SNHLY and CDR2 FYNNEI.

Regarding this clone: Other DNA variants within this sample encode the same CDR3. The chain combines TRBV19 with TRBJ2-1; D unclear. Germline-derived CDR1 and CDR2 are LNHDA and SQIVND (reference sequence). The CDR3 covers 12 residues. V was clipped by 3 bases and J by 4 bases, with 4 bases between them. The CDR3, as DNA: TGTGCCAGTAGTATTCCTTACAATGAGCAGTTCTTC. This sequence encodes CASSIPYNEQFF.

The V gene is TRBV7-6, the J gene TRBJ1-5; no clear D. Germline assignment: CDR1 SGHVS and CDR2 FNYEAQ. V lost 5 bases, J lost 5 bases, and 10 bases lay in between. The CDR3 has 13 residues. CDR3 protein: CASSRGADQPQHF. CDR3 DNA sequence: TGTGCCAGCAGCAGAGGTGCGGATCAGCCCCAGCATTTT.

The J gene is TRBJ2-5, the V gene TRBV5-5; D remains unclear. This CDR3 has 13 amino acids. In germline, CDR1 is SGHKS, CDR2 YYEKEE (reference sequence). V dropped 0 bases and J dropped 3 bases, with 6 bases sitting between them. The CDR3 sequence is CASSLVGEETQYF. CDR3 DNA sequence: TGTGCCAGCAGCTTGGTGGGCGAAGAGACCCAGTACTTC. Looking up the rest from reference TRBV5-5 and TRBJ2-5 gives the full variable domain: DAGVTQSPTHLIKTRGQQVTLRCSPISGHKSVSWYQQVLGQGPQFIFQYYEKEERGRGNFPDRFSARQFPNYSSELNVNALLLGDSALYLCASSLVGEETQYFGPGTRLLVL.

This clone was counted only a few times. The CDR3 bases are TGCGCCAGCAGCTTGACCCCGGGAGGGAGCAATGTAGCCCAGTACTTC. This codes for CASSLTPGGSNVAQYF. This chain joins TRBV5-1 and TRBJ2-5, with 8 bases lining up with TRBD2. Germline V gene sequence: CDR1 SGHRS, CDR2 YFSETQ. The ends lost 1 base at V and 9 bases at J; junction bases unmatched: 14. The CDR3 totals 16 residues. The full variable domain, with the rest looked up from reference TRBV5-1 and TRBJ2-5, is KAGVTQTPRYLIKTRGQQVTLSCSPISGHRSVSWYQQTPGQGLQFLFEYFSETQRNKGNFPGRFSGRQFSNSRSEMNVSTLELGDSALYLCASSLTPGGSNVAQYFGPGTRLLVL.

This clone was seen once. This chain uses TRBV28 with TRBJ1-6; maybe TRBD1 (5 bases). With 4 bases removed from V and 9 bases from J, the gap between germline ends came to 16 bases. The CDR3 has 15 residues. Germline CDR1 is MDHEN and CDR2 is SYDVKM. This CDR3 reads CASSYRGRFGSPLHF. The CDR3 DNA reads TGTGCCAGCAGTTACCGGGGGAGGTTTGGTTCACCCCTCCACTTT.

The chain recombines TRBV10-3 with TRBJ2-1; 13 positions match TRBD2. This CDR3 spans 17 amino acids. The V gene's germline CDR1 is ENHRY and CDR2 SYGVKD. With V trimmed by 3 bases and J by 4 bases, 6 bases remained unmatched. CDR3 in amino acids: CAISELTSGGIYNEQFF. The CDR3 DNA follows: TGTGCCATCAGTGAATTGACTAGCGGGGGGATTTACAATGAGCAGTTCTTC.